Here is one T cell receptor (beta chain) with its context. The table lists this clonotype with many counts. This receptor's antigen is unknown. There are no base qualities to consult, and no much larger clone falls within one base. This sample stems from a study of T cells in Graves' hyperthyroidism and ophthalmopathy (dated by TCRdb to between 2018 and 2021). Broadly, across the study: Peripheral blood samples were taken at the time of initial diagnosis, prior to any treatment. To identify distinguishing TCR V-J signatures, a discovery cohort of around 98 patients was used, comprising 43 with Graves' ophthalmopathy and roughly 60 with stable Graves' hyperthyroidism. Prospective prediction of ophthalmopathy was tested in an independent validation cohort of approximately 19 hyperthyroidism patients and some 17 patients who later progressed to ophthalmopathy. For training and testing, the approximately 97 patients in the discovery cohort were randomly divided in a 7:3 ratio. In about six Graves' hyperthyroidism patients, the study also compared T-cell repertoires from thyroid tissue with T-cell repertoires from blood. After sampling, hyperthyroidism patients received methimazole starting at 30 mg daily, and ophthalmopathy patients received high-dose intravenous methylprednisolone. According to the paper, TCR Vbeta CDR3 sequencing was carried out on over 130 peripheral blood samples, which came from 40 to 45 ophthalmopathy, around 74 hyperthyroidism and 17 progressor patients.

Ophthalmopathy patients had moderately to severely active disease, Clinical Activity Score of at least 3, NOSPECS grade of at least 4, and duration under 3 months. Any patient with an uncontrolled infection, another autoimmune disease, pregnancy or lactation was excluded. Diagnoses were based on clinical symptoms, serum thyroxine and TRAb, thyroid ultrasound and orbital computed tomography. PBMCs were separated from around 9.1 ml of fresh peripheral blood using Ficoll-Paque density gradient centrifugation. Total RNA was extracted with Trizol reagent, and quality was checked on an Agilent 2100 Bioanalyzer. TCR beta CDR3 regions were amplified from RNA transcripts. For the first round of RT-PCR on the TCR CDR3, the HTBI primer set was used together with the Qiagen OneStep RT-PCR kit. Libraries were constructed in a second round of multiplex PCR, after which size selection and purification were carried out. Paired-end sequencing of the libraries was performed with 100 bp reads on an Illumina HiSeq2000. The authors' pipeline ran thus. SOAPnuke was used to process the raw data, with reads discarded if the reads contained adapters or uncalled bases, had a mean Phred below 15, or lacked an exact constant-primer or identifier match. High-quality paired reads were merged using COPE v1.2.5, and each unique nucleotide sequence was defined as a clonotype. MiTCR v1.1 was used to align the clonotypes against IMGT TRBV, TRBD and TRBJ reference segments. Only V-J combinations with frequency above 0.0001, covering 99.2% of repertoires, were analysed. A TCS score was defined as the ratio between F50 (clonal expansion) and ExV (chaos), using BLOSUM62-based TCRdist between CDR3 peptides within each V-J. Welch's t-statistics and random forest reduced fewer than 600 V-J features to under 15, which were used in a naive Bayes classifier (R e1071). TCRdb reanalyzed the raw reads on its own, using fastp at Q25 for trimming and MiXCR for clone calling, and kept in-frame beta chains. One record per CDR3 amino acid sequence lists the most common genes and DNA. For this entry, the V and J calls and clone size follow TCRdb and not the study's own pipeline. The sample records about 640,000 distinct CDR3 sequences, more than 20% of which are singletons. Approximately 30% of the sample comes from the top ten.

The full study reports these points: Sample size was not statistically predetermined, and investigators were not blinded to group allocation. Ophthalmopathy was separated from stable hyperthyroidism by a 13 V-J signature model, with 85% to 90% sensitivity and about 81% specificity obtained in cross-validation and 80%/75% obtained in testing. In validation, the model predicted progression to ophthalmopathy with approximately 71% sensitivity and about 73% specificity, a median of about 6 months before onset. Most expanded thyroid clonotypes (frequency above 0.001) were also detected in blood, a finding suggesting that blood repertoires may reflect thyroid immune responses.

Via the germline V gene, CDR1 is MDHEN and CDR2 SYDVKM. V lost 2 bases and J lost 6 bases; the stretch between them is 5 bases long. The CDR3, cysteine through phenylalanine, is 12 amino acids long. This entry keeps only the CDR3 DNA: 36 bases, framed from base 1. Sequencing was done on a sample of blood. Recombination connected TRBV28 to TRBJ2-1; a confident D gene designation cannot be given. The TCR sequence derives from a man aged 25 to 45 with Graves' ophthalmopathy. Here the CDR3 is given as CASSLALNEQFF. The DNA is TGTGCCAGCAGTTTAGCCCTCAATGAGCAGTTCTTC.